Here is one T cell receptor beta chain with its context. Random-hexamer reverse transcription was applied to about 0.45 to 1 ug RNA. Across 54 Vbeta and 13 Jbeta, immunoSEQ multiplex PCR amplified TCR beta CDR3. TCRdb reprocessed the immunoSEQ multiplex PCR reads with MiXCR, giving one entry per CDR3 protein. The data hold roughly 250,000 distinct CDR3 sequences, with roughly 95% observed a single time. This entry is derived from a study of CD8 T cells in Susac syndrome. The TCR was taken from a human donor with Susac syndrome. Source material: CD4+ T cells from PBMCs.

The CDR3: CASGSGSRHNEQFF. The CDR3, as DNA: TGTGCCAGTGGTAGTGGGAGCCGACACAATGAGCAGTTCTTC. J is TRBJ2-1 and V is TRBV9, with D maybe TRBD2 (5 bases). V lost 8 bases and J lost 5, with 17 bases in between. This CDR3 spans 14 amino acids. Germline lookup yields CDR1 SGDLS and CDR2 YYNGEE.